Listed below are T cell receptor beta chains from one sample, sequenced in a study of T cells in tumors after PD-1 blockade. This table comes from immunoSEQ multiplex PCR, and its TCRdb copy is limited to in-frame clones, with some not included. The sample has roughly 12,000 clones, about 69% seen once; the top ten hold under 30%. The specimen comprised tumor tissue, sampled before anti-PD-1 treatment. The receptors shown here come from a human donor with cutaneous squamous cell carcinoma. The CDR3 runs from the conserved cysteine through the conserved F or W. Each record gives: J gene, V gene, clone size, D gene, CDR3 DNA, CDR3 protein. The D gene is left open where the match is weak. Where a row states a size, it is once, few, many or the class of an expanded clone; other rows omit it.

TRBJ1-3 | TRBV2 | medium-sized | . | TGTGCCAGCAGTGAAAAGGTCGGTCTGAGGTTCACTGGAAACACCATATATTTT | CASSEKVGLRFTGNTIYF
TRBJ2-3 | TRBV10-3 | . | . | TGTGCCATCAGTGAGTCTTCGCCAGCTACCAGGCCAGATACGCAGTATTTT | CAISESSPATRPDTQYF
TRBJ1-1 | TRBV5-4 | . | . | TGTGCCAGCAGCCCTATGGGGGGGTCATACACTGAAGCTTTCTTT | CASSPMGGSYTEAFF
TRBJ2-1 | TRBV6-6 | . | TRBD2 | TGTGCCAGCATCACGGGAGGGACTAGCGGGAGAAATGAGCAGTTCTTC | CASITGGTSGRNEQFF
TRBJ1-2 | TRBV29-1 | medium-sized | . | TGCAGCGCCGGCCGCCAGGACGCTAACTATGGCTACACCTTC | CSAGRQDANYGYTF
TRBJ1-3 | TRBV7-7 | . | . | TGTGCTAGCAGTCAGGACATTAACTCTGGAAACACCATATATTTT | CASSQDINSGNTIYF
TRBJ1-2 | TRBV9 | . | TRBD1 | TGTGCCAGCAGCCCCCAGGGGGGCTATGGCTACACCTTC | CASSPQGGYGYTF
TRBJ1-2 | TRBV5-5 | few | . | TGTGCCAGCAGCTCGTCTCACTATGGCTACACCTTC | CASSSSHYGYTF
TRBJ2-7 | TRBV2 | . | TRBD2 | TGTGCCAGCAAACAGACTAGCGGGGGGTACTACGAGCAGTACTTC | CASKQTSGGYYEQYF
TRBJ1-1 | TRBV29-1 | large | TRBD1 | TGCAGCGTAAGTCAGGGGGGCGACACTGAAGCTTTCTTT | CSVSQGGDTEAFF
TRBJ2-7 | TRBV7-6 | few | TRBD1 | TGTGCCAGCAGTCCGGACAGGCTCGAGCAGTACTTC | CASSPDRLEQYF
TRBJ1-4 | TRBV15 | . | . | TGTGCCACCAGCAGATTAAGGGATGAAAAACTGTTTTTT | CATSRLRDEKLFF
TRBJ2-1 | TRBV3-1/TRBV3-2 | . | . | TGTGCCAGCAGCCAACCGGGGAGCTACAATGAGCAGTTCTTC | CASSQPGSYNEQFF
TRBJ1-1 | TRBV12-3/TRBV12-4 | . | . | TGTGCCAGCAGTTTAACCCGAAACACTGAAGCTTTCTTT | CASSLTRNTEAFF
TRBJ2-5 | TRBV19 | . | . | TGTGCCAGTAGGAAGACGGCCGTCCAAGAGACCCAGTACTTC | CASRKTAVQETQYF
TRBJ1-4 | TRBV19 | . | . | TGTGCCAGTAGTATCAGGGCAACTAATGAAAAACTGTTTTTT | CASSIRATNEKLFF
TRBJ1-1 | TRBV29-1 | . | . | TGCAGCGTTCCCGGGGACGGTACACTGAGTAAAGCTTTCTTT | CSVPGDGTLSKAFF
TRBJ2-2 | TRBV6-5 | . | . | TGTGCCAGCAGACTGACAGTAACCGGGGAGCTGTTTTTT | CASRLTVTGELFF
TRBJ2-2 | TRBV30 | medium-sized | . | TGTGCCCGAGGGGGACATCCGAACACCGGGGAGCTGTTTTTT | CARGGHPNTGELFF
TRBJ1-2 | TRBV7-2 | . | . | TGTGCCAGCAGCTTAGCCGGCTATGGCTACACCTTC | CASSLAGYGYTF
TRBJ2-7 | TRBV4-2 | . | TRBD2 | TGTGCCAGCAGCCAGACCCTACGACTAGCGGGAGCTGGCGAGCAGTACTTC | CASSQTLRLAGAGEQYF
TRBJ2-7 | TRBV6-5 | . | . | TGTGCCAGCAGTAACCGTGGCTTCTCCTACGAGCAGTACTTC | CASSNRGFSYEQYF
TRBJ1-1 | TRBV2 | few | TRBD1 | TGTGCCAGCAAATCAGGGGGCAAGACTGAAGCTTTCTTT | CASKSGGKTEAFF
TRBJ1-2 | TRBV18 | . | . | TGTGCCAGCTCATCGTGGGACGGTTGGGACTATGGCTACACCTTC | CASSSWDGWDYGYTF
TRBJ1-2 | TRBV19 | . | . | TGTGCCAGTAGTCCGGGACGGAACTATGGCTACACCTTC | CASSPGRNYGYTF
TRBJ1-5 | TRBV19 | few | . | TGTGCCAGTAAATATCAGGGAGGCAATCAGCCCCAGCATTTT | CASKYQGGNQPQHF
TRBJ2-4 | TRBV11-3 | once | . | TGTGCCAGCAGCTACGACCGTAGCATTCAGTACTTC | CASSYDRSIQYF
TRBJ1-6 | TRBV19 | . | . | TGTGCCAGTAGTATAGTTGACAGAAATTCACCCCTCCACTTT | CASSIVDRNSPLHF
TRBJ2-2 | TRBV5-1 | . | TRBD1 | TGCGCCAGCACAATCGGGACAGGGGCGGGCACCGGGGAGCTGTTTTTT | CASTIGTGAGTGELFF
TRBJ1-5 | TRBV14 | . | TRBD1 | TGTGCCAGCAGCCAAGGAGCAGGGGGCAGCAATCAGCCCCAGCATTTT | CASSQGAGGSNQPQHF
TRBJ2-3 | TRBV14 | . | . | TGTGCCAGCAGCCAAGTTGACTGGGGTTCTAGCACAGATACGCAGTATTTT | CASSQVDWGSSTDTQYF
TRBJ2-1 | TRBV11-2 | once | TRBD2 | TGTGCCAGCAGCTTAGATGGGACTAGCCCTGAGCAGTTCTTC | CASSLDGTSPEQFF
TRBJ2-5 | TRBV2 | . | TRBD2 | TGTGCCAGCAGTGAGGGGCGGGAGAGTGGAACCCAGTACTTC | CASSEGRESGTQYF
TRBJ1-1 | TRBV19 | . | . | TGTGCCAGTAGTCAGAGGGGCGGAAACACTGAAGCTTTCTTT | CASSQRGGNTEAFF
TRBJ2-1 | TRBV12-3/TRBV12-4 | few | TRBD2 | TGTGCCAGCCTAAGCGGGAGTGGCAATGAGCAGTTCTTC | CASLSGSGNEQFF
TRBJ1-1 | TRBV10-2 | . | . | TGCGCCAGCAGTGTTACGCTGAACACTGAAGCTTTCTTT | CASSVTLNTEAFF
TRBJ2-5 | TRBV19 | once | . | TGTGCCAGTAGACCCCTCGGTGGAGCGGGAGAGACCCAGTACTTC | CASRPLGGAGETQYF
TRBJ1-3 | TRBV11-3 | . | . | TGTGCCAGCAGCTTAGGAAGAGGCTCTGGAAACACCATATATTTT | CASSLGRGSGNTIYF
TRBJ1-2 | TRBV7-9 | . | . | TGTGCCAGCAGCCGGGGTGGCTACACCTTC | CASSRGGYTF
TRBJ2-1 | TRBV3-1/TRBV3-2 | once | . | TGTGCCAGCAGCCCTGGACATGAGCAGTTCTTC | CASSPGHEQFF
TRBJ1-1 | TRBV11-2 | . | . | TGTGCCAGCAGCTTAGGACAGCTTCGGGAAGCTTTCTTT | CASSLGQLREAFF
TRBJ2-5 | TRBV29-1 | once | TRBD1 | TGCAGAGTTGAACCTACCCGGACAGGGACTGAGACCCAGTACTTC | CRVEPTRTGTETQYF
TRBJ2-7 | TRBV7-2 | few | TRBD2 | TGTGCCAGCAGCTCGGAGCGGGGGGGCTCCTACGAGCAGTACTTC | CASSSERGGSYEQYF
TRBJ2-7 | TRBV28 | . | TRBD1 | TGTGCCAGCACCCAGGACAGGGGGTTTAAGTACGAGCAGTACTTC | CASTQDRGFKYEQYF
TRBJ1-5 | TRBV7-9 | . | . | TGTGCCAGCAGCTTTGGGACTGAGGTTGTGAGCAATCAGCCCCAGCATTTT | CASSFGTEVVSNQPQHF
TRBJ1-2 | TRBV10-3 | . | . | TGTGCCATCAGTGAGCCACGACACCTGGTGGGGAGAAACTATGGCTACACCTTC | CAISEPRHLVGRNYGYTF
TRBJ1-2 | TRBV12-3/TRBV12-4 | . | . | TGTGCCAGCAGTTTACAGGAAAACTATGGCTACATCTTC | CASSLQENYGYIF
TRBJ1-2 | TRBV7-6 | few | . | TGTGCCAGCAGCTTAGCTCCGGCCCGCTATGGCTACACCTTC | CASSLAPARYGYTF
TRBJ2-4 | TRBV5-1 | . | . | TGCGCCAGCAGCTTGAACGAACTCAAAAACATTCAGTACTTC | CASSLNELKNIQYF